This note documents a single T cell receptor (beta chain) sequence. Its recognized antigen is unknown. No base quality values were provided; no much bigger clone lies one nucleotide off. The CDR3 regions of human TCRbeta chains were analyzed by immunosequencing. The original pipeline was this. TCRs in the repertoires were matched against a reference library of SARS-CoV-2-specific TCRs that had been generated with the MIRA antigen-specificity platform. Breadth meant the fraction of unique TCRs that were SARS-CoV-2-associated, whereas depth meant the fraction of total T cells that were SARS-CoV-2-associated. Each spike-specific TCR was assigned to its reactive spike region and to a CD4 or CD8 class using the MIRA data. Log10-transformed breadth and depth values were compared by one-way ANOVA with Sidak's multiple comparisons tests. Entries here come from immuneACCESS through TCRdb and include only in-frame sequences with V and J called. Some clones fail to appear in such tables; in the studies checked, an unresolved V gene covers under half of the shortfall, and the cause of the remainder is unknown. That table gives V, J and clone size, and the DNA gave D and trimming. This sample has about 87,000 clones in its table, and nearly 90% of those were observed once. The leading ten clones occupy about 8.4% of the sample.

This entry is derived from a study of T cell responses to AZD1222 COVID-19 vaccine listed by TCRdb under 2021. Study-wide context: AZD1222 recipients whose second dose came at about 4 weeks and those whose second dose came at about 12 weeks were combined into one group, since spike-specific TCR depth and breadth did not differ between the two schedules. Trial participants were enrolled by age into subgroups of 18-55, 56-69 and 70-plus years, and roughly 160, 29 and 62 TCR-sequenced participants, respectively, were included in these subgroups. A total of around 240 trial participants underwent TCR sequencing, of whom around 200 received two doses of AZD1222 and about 25 received two doses of the MenACWY control vaccine.

Results the study describes overall, beyond this receptor: Participants were mostly white British, with more females than males. The authors suggested clonal diversity may have been underestimated. Reportedly, close to half of the unique spike-specific TCRs recognized epitopes lying outside the regions that are mutated in the B.1.351 and B.1.1.7 variants. CD4 TCRs associated with the vaccine covered the entire spike protein, and the dominant responses were in regions 160-218 and 743-854. The 56-69-year group was small, and its depth increase did not reach significance, likely because of low power. No day 14 peak-response samples were available, so repertoires were characterized only after the peak T cell response. Conclusions about previously exposed vaccinees were limited because only six AZD1222 recipients were SARS-CoV-2 seropositive at baseline. After two AZD1222 doses, both the breadth and the depth of spike-specific TCRs were significantly higher than at day 0 and than in MenACWY recipients.

What the time point label conveys for this sample: baseline before first vaccination. The vaccinee samples were drawn from two UK trials, COV001 and COV002, one of which was a single-blind randomized controlled phase 2/3 trial testing AZD1222 (ChAdOx1 nCoV-19) in healthy adults. For TCRbeta chain sequencing, PBMC samples from trial participants were taken at day 0 and at day 28 after the second dose. Counted from cysteine to phenylalanine, this CDR3 has 16 amino acids. Just the 48-base CDR3 DNA is kept, in frame starting at base 1. From a lookup of the germline V gene, CDR1 and CDR2 are SGHDN and FVKESK. Cut back by 0 bases and 0 bases, the V and J ends lie 9 bases apart.

This material consisted of peripheral blood, taken on day 0 of AZD1222 vaccination. The chain joins TRBV14 to TRBJ1-3; the D gene identity is not certain. The origin of this receptor is an adult in good health. The CDR3 here reads CASSQDPRGSGNTIYF. The DNA is as follows: TGTGCCAGCAGCCAAGATCCTCGGGGCTCTGGAAACACCATATATTTT.